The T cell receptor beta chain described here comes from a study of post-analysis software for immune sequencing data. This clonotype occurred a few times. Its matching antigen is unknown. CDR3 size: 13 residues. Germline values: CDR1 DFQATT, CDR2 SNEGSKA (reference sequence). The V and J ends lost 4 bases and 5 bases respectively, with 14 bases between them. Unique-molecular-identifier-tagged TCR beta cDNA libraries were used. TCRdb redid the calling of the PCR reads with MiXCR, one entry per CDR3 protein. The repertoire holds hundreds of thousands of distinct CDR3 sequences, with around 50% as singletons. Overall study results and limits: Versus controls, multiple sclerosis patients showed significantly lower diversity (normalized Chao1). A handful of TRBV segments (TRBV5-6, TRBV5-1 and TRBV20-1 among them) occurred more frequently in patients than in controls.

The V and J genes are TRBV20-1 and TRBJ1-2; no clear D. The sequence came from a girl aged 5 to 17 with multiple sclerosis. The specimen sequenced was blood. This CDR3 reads CSATQFEGYGYTF. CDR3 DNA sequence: TGCAGTGCTACGCAATTCGAGGGATATGGCTACACCTTC.